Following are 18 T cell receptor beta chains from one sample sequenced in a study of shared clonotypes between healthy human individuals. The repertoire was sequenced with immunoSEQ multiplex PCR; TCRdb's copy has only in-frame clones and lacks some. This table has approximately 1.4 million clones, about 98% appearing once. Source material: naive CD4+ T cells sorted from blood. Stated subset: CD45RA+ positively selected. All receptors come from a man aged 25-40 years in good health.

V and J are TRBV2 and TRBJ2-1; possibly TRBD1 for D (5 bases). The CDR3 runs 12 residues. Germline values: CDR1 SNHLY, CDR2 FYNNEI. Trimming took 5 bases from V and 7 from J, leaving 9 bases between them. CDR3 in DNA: TGTGCCAGCAGTTCCCAGGGAAATGAGCAGTTCTTC. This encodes CASSSQGNEQFF.

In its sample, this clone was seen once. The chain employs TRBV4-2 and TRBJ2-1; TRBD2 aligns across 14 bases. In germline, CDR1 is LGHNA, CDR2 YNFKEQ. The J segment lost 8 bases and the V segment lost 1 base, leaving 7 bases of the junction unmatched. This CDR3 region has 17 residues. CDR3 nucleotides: TGTGCCAGCAGCCAAGTAGGAAAGGGACTAGCGGGAGATGAGCAGTTCTTC. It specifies CASSQVGKGLAGDEQFF.

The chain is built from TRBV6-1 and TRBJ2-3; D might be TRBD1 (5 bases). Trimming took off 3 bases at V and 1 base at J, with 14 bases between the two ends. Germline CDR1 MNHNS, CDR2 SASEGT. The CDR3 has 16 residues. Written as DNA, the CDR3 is TGTGCCAGCAGTGATAAAGGGGCCTCGGGCACAGATACGCAGTATTTT. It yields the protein CASSDKGASGTDTQYF.

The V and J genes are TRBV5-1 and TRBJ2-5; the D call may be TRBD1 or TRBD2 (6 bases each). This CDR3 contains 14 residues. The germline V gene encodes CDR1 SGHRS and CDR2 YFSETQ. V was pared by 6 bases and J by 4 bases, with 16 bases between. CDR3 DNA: TGCGCCAGCAAGGCGTCCGGAGGGGGAGAGACCCAGTACTTC. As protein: CASKASGGGETQYF.

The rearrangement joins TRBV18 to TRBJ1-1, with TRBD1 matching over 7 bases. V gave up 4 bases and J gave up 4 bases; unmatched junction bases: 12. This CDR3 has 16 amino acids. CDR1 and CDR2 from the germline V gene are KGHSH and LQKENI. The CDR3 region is CASSLQQGRTGTEAFF. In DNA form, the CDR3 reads TGTGCCAGCTCACTCCAACAGGGGAGGACGGGCACTGAAGCTTTCTTT. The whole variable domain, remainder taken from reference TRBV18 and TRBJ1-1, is NAGVMQNPRHLVRRRGQEARLRCSPMKGHSHVYWYRQLPEEGLKFMVYLQKENIIDESGMPKERFSAEFPKEGPSILRIQQVVRGDSAAYFCASSLQQGRTGTEAFFGQGTRLTVV.

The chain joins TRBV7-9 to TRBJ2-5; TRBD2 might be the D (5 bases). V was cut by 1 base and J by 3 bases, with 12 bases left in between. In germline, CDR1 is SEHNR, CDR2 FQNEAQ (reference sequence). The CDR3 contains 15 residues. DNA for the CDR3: TGTGCCAGCAGCTTAGACCGGACTGTGGAAGAGACCCAGTACTTC. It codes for CASSLDRTVEETQYF.

The CDR3 DNA reads as TGTGCCAGTAACCGGGACAGAGACTACGAGCAGTACTTC. Translated, it gives CASNRDRDYEQYF. The chain recombines TRBV6-6 with TRBJ2-7, with 7 nucleotides matching TRBD1. CDR1 and CDR2 from the germline V gene are MNHNY and SVGAGI (reference sequence). Trimming cost V 9 bases and J 3 bases; bases outside gene matches: 8. This CDR3 is 13 amino acids long.

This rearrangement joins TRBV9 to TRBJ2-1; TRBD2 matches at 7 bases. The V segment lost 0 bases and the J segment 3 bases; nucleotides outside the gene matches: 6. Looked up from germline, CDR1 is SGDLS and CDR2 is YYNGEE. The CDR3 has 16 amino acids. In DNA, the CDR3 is TGTGCCAGCAGCGTAGGTTCTAGCGGACACTACAATGAGCAGTTCTTC. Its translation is CASSVGSSGHYNEQFF.

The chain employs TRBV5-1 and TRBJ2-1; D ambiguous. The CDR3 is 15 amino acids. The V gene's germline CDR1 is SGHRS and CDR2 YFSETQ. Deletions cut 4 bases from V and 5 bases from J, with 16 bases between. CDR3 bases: TGCGCCAGCAGCCCACCGTTGGCTCAAAACAATGAGCAGTTCTTC. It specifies CASSPPLAQNNEQFF.

This CDR3 is CASTSGSYMNTEAFF. The CDR3 nucleotides are TGTGCCAGCACCTCGGGGTCATATATGAACACTGAAGCTTTCTTT. The V and J genes are TRBV2 and TRBJ1-1, with unresolved D. With 7 bases removed from V and 0 bases from J, the gap between germline ends came to 15 bases. The CDR3 is 15 residues long. Per germline, CDR1 SNHLY and CDR2 FYNNEI. Full variable domain (rest looked up from reference TRBV2 and TRBJ1-1): EPEVTQTPSHQVTQMGQEVILRCVPISNHLYFYWYRQILGQKVEFLVSFYNNEISEKSEIFDDQFSVERPDGSNFTLKIRSTKLEDSAMYFCASTSGSYMNTEAFFGQGTRLTVV.

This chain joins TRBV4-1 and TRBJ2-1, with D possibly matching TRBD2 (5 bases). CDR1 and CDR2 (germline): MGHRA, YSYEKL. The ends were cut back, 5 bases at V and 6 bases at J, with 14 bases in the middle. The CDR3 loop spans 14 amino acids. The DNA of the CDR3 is TGCGCCAGCAGCTGGCGAGCGGAAGCCAATGAGCAGTTCTTC. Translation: CASSWRAEANEQFF.

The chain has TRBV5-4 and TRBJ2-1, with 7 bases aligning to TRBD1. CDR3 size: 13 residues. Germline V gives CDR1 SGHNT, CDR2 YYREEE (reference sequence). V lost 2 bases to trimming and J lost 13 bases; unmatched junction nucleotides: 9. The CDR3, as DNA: TGTGCCAGCAGCTTCGGAAGACAGGGCGGCCAGTTCTTC. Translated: CASSFGRQGGQFF.

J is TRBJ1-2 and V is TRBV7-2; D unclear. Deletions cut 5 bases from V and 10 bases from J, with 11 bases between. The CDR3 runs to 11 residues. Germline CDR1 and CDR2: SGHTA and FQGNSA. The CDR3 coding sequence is TGTGCCAGCAGCCCCACCTACGCCTACACCTTC. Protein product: CASSPTYAYTF.

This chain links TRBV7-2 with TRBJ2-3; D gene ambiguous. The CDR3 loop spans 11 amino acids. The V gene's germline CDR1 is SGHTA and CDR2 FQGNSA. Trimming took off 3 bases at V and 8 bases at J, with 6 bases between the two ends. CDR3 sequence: CASSFPGTQYF. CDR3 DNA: TGTGCCAGCAGCTTTCCGGGTACGCAGTATTTT.

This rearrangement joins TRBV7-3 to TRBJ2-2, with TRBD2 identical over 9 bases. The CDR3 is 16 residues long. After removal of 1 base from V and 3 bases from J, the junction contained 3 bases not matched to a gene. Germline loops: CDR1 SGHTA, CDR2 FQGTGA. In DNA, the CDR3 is TGTGCCAGCAGCTTAATAGCGGGAGTGGACACCGGGGAGCTGTTTTTT. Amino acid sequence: CASSLIAGVDTGELFF.

The CDR3 reads CASSQGQDNEQYF. In DNA form, the CDR3 reads TGTGCCAGCTCACAGGGACAGGATAACGAGCAGTACTTC. The rearrangement links TRBV18 to TRBJ2-7; 8 nucleotides match TRBD1. Trimming removed 4 bases from V and 5 bases from J; junction bases left unmatched: 4. The CDR3 runs to 13 residues. Germline V lookup: CDR1 KGHSH, CDR2 LQKENI.

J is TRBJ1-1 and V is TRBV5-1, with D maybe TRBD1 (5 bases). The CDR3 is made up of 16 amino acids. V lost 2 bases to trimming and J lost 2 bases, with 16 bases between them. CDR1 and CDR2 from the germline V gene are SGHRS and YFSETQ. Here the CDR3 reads CASSFRGTGENTEAFF. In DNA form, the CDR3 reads TGCGCCAGCAGCTTCCGGGGCACGGGGGAAAACACTGAAGCTTTCTTT.

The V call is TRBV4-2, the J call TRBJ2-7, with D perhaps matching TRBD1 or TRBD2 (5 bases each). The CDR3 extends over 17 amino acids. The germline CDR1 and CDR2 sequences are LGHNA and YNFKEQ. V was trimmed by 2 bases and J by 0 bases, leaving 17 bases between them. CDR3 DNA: TGTGCCAGCAGCCAATTAAGCCGGGACGAGAGCTCCTACGAGCAGTACTTC. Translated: CASSQLSRDESSYEQYF.